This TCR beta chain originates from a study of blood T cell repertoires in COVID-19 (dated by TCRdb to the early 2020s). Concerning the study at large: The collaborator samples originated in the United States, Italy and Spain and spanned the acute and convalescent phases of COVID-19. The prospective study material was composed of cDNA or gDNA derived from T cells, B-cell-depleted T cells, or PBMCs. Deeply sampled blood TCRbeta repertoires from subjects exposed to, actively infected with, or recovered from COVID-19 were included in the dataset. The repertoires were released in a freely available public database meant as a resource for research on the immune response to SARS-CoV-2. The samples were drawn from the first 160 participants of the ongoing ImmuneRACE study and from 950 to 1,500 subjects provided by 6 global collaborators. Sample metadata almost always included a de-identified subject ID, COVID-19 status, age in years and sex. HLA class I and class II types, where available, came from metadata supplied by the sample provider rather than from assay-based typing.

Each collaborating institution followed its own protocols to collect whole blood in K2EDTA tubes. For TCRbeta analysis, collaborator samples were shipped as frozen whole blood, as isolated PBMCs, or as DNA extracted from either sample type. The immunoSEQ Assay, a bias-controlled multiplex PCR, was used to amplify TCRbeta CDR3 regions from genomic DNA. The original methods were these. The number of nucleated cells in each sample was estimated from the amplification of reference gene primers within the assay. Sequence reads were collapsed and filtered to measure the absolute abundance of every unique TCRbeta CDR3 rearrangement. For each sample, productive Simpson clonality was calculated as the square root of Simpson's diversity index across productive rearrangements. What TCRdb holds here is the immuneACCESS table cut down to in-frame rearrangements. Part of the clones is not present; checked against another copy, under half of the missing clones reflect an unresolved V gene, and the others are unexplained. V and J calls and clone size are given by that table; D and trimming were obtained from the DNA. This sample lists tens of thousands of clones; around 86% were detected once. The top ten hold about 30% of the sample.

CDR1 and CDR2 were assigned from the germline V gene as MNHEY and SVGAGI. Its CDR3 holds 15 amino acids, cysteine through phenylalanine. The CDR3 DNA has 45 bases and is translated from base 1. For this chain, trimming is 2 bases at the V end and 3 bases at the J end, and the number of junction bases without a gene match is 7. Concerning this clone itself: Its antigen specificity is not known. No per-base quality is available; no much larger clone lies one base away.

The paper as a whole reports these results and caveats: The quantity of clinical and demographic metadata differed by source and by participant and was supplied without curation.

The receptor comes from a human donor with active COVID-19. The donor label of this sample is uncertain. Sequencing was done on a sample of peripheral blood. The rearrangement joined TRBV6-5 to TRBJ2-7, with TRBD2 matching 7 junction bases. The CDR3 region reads CASSYGRARDYEQYF. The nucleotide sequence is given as TGTGCCAGCAGTTACGGGAGGGCGAGGGACTACGAGCAGTACTTC.